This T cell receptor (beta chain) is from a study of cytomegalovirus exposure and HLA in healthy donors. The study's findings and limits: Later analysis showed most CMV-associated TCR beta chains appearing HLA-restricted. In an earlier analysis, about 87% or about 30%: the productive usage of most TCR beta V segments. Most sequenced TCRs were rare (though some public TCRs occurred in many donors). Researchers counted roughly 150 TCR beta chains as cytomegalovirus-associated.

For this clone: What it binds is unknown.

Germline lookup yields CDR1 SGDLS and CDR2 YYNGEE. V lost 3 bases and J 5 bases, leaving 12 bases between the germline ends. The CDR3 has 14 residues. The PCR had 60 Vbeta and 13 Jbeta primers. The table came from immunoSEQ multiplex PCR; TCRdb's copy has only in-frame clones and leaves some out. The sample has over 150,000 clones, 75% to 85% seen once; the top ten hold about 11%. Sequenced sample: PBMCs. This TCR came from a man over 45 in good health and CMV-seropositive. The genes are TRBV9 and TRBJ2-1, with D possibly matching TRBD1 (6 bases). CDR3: CASSADRSDNEQFF. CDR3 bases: TGTGCCAGCAGCGCCGACAGGTCGGACAATGAGCAGTTCTTC.